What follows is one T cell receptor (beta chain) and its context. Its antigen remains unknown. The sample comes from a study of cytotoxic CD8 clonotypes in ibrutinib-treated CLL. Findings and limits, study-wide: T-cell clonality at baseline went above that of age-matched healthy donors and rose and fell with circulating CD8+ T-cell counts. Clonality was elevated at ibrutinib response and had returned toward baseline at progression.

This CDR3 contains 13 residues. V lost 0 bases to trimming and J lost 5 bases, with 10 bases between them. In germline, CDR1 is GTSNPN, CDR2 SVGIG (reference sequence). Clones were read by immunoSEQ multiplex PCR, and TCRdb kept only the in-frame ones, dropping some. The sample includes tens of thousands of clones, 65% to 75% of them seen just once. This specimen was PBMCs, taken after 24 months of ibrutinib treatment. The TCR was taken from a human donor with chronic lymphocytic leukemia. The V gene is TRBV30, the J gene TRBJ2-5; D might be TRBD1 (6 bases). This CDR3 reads CAWSVGAGETQYF. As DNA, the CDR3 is TGTGCCTGGAGTGTGGGGGCCGGGGAGACCCAGTACTTC.